This passage covers 23 T cell receptor beta chains from one sample sequenced in a study of cytomegalovirus exposure and HLA in healthy donors. 60 Vbeta and 13 Jbeta primers were used in PCR. TCRdb's table, derived via immunoSEQ multiplex PCR, lists solely in-frame clones and lacks some. The table records about 180,000 clones, 80% to 90% of them present only once. Material for sequencing was PBMCs. Receptor source: a girl aged 10 to 17 in good health and CMV-seropositive.

The gene calls are TRBV19 and TRBJ2-2, with 7 bases aligning to TRBD1. CDR3 size: 15 residues. The V gene end was trimmed by 7 bases and the J gene end by 3 bases; junction bases not matched to a gene: 8. In germline, CDR1 is LNHDA, CDR2 SQIVND (reference sequence). The CDR3 spells CASKQTGKDTGELFF. The CDR3 DNA follows: TGTGCCAGTAAGCAGACAGGGAAGGACACCGGGGAGCTGTTTTTT.

The CDR3 DNA sequence: TGTGCCTGGAGTACCCAGCGGGATGAGCAGTTCTTC. Translated: CAWSTQRDEQFF. The genes are TRBV30 and TRBJ2-1; a weak D match, TRBD2 (6 bases). CDR1 is GTSNPN and CDR2 is SVGIG in the germline V gene (reference sequence). The CDR3 is 12 amino acids. The V end lost 2 bases, the J end lost 8 bases, and 10 bases lay between the germline ends.

The CDR3 here is CASSGTNAGGEQFF. DNA of the CDR3: TGTGCCAGCAGTGGGACCAACGCAGGAGGTGAGCAGTTCTTC. The chain joins TRBV6-1 to TRBJ2-1, with D possibly matching TRBD2 (5 bases). The CDR3 has 14 amino acids. V lost 4 bases to trimming and J lost 9 bases, with 16 bases between them. Germline values: CDR1 MNHNS, CDR2 SASEGT.

This rearrangement joins TRBV10-3 to TRBJ1-6, with TRBD1 identical over 9 bases. This CDR3 comprises 16 residues. CDR1 ENHRY and CDR2 SYGVKD come from the germline V gene. Unmatched junction bases numbered 10, after V lost 4 bases and J lost 9 bases. The CDR3 reads CAISVGDRAVGSPLHF. The CDR3 DNA reads as TGTGCCATCAGTGTCGGGGACAGGGCCGTAGGTTCACCCCTCCACTTT.

The J gene is TRBJ1-1, the V gene TRBV27, with 8 positions matching TRBD1. The CDR3 contains 14 residues. Unmatched junction bases numbered 8, after V lost 5 bases and J lost 6 bases. Germline V lookup: CDR1 MNHEY, CDR2 SMNVEV (reference sequence). CDR3 in DNA: TGTGCCAGCAGTGTTCAGGGGGCCGTAGCTGAAGCTTTCTTT. This codes for CASSVQGAVAEAFF.

The chain couples TRBV25-1 to TRBJ2-5; 10 bases are shared with TRBD1. Per the germline V gene, CDR1 is MGHDK and CDR2 is SYGVNS. The junction had 3 bases not matched to a gene; V was cut back by 2 bases and J by 12 bases. This CDR3 has 12 amino acids. As DNA, the CDR3 is TGTGCCAGCAGTGAACGACAGGGGGCCAAGTACTTC. Its translation is CASSERQGAKYF.

CDR3 region: CASSLYYPGNEQFF. The CDR3 DNA follows: TGTGCCAGCAGCTTATATTATCCGGGCAATGAGCAGTTCTTC. The chain carries TRBV7-3 and TRBJ2-1; D call uncertain. The CDR3 has 14 residues. Germline lookup yields CDR1 SGHTA and CDR2 FQGTGA. Deletions cut 2 bases from V and 6 bases from J, with 11 bases between.

J is TRBJ2-1 and V is TRBV7-6; 11 bases fit TRBD2. Looked up from germline, CDR1 is SGHVS and CDR2 is FNYEAQ. Trimming cost V 1 base and J 8 bases; bases outside gene matches: 1. The CDR3 covers 14 residues. The CDR3 here is CASSLGGLADEQFF. The CDR3 DNA is TGTGCCAGCAGCTTAGGGGGACTAGCGGATGAGCAGTTCTTC.

A single count supports this clone. This chain joins TRBV7-2 and TRBJ2-7; 8 bases match TRBD2. Germline CDR1 and CDR2: SGHTA and FQGNSA. The CDR3 has 14 residues. V was clipped by 1 base and J by 4 bases; unmatched bases: 3. CDR3 sequence (DNA): TGTGCCAGCAGCTTAGGTCGGGGGGGGTACGAGCAGTACTTC. This codes for CASSLGRGGYEQYF. Full variable domain (missing parts from reference TRBV7-2 and TRBJ2-7): GAGVSQSPSNKVTEKGKDVELRCDPISGHTALYWYRQSLGQGLEFLIYFQGNSAPDKSGLPSDRFSAERTGGSVSTLTIQRTQQEDSAVYLCASSLGRGGYEQYFGPGTRLTVT.

The chain uses TRBV4-1 and TRBJ1-2; D might be TRBD1 (5 bases). Trimming removed 4 bases from V and 7 bases from J, with 22 bases in between. CDR1 MGHRA and CDR2 YSYEKL come from the germline V gene. The CDR3 is made up of 16 amino acids. CDR3 protein: CASSRPRDSKEGGYTF. In nucleotides, the CDR3 is TGCGCCAGCAGCCGGCCGAGGGACTCTAAGGAGGGTGGCTACACCTTC.

As for this clone: Other nucleotide sequences from this sample produce the same CDR3. The chain recombines TRBV6-5 with TRBJ1-1; D is unresolved. The germline V and J ends were trimmed by 3 bases and 5 bases, with 10 bases remaining between them. The CDR3 extends over 13 amino acids. From germline, CDR1 is MNHEY and CDR2 SVGAGI. CDR3 sequence reads: CASSYRGGTEAFF. CDR3 DNA sequence: TGTGCCAGCAGTTATCGGGGTGGGACTGAAGCTTTCTTT.

V is TRBV28 and J is TRBJ1-1, with D hard to call. Germline lookup yields CDR1 MDHEN and CDR2 SYDVKM. CDR3 length: 15 residues. V shed 5 bases and J shed 1 base, with 14 bases lying between them. In DNA form, the CDR3 reads TGTGCCAGCAGTCTCGGGTCCCTAGGGAACACTGAAGCTTTCTTT. This encodes CASSLGSLGNTEAFF.

The J gene is TRBJ2-7, the V gene TRBV6-5; 7 nucleotides line up with TRBD1. Looked up from germline, CDR1 is MNHEY and CDR2 is SVGAGI. The CDR3 runs to 14 residues. The V and J ends lost 6 bases and 3 bases, in that order; junction bases with no gene match: 8. CDR3 residues: CASSPPGQIYEQYF. CDR3 DNA sequence: TGTGCCAGCAGCCCTCCGGGACAGATCTACGAGCAGTACTTC.

This clone was seen just once. The rearrangement joins TRBV19 to TRBJ2-7; no definite D call. The germline gives CDR1 LNHDA, CDR2 SQIVND (reference sequence). The V end lost 0 bases, the J end lost 2 bases, and 8 bases lay between the germline ends. This CDR3 region has 14 residues. CDR3 nucleotide sequence: TGTGCCAGTAGTATAGACGCAGGAACCTACGAGCAGTACTTC. Translated: CASSIDAGTYEQYF. The full variable domain, completed using reference TRBV19 and TRBJ2-7, is DGGITQSPKYLFRKEGQNVTLSCEQNLNHDAMYWYRQDPGQGLRLIYYSQIVNDFQKGDIAEGYSVSREKKESFPLTVTSAQKNPTAFYLCASSIDAGTYEQYFGPGTRLTVT.

This clone was counted once. The rearrangement uses TRBV29-1 and TRBJ2-3; possible D gene TRBD1, 5 bases. This CDR3 has 11 residues. With 7 bases removed from V and 4 bases from J, the gap between germline ends came to 9 bases. The germline CDR1 and CDR2 sequences are SQVTM and ANQGSEA. The CDR3 DNA follows: TGCAGCGCCCAGGGTGCAGATACGCAGTATTTT. Amino acid sequence: CSAQGADTQYF.

The chain is built from TRBV12-5 and TRBJ2-3; TRBD2 matches at 10 bases. Germline CDR1 reads LGHNT; CDR2 reads FRNRAP. V trimming: 6 bases; J trimming: 4 bases; junction bases outside the gene matches: 10. The CDR3 runs to 16 residues. The CDR3: CASGPGLAVKSDTQYF. DNA for the CDR3: TGTGCTAGTGGCCCTGGACTAGCGGTTAAGTCAGATACGCAGTATTTT.

The rearrangement links TRBV6-6 to TRBJ2-7; a possible D gene is TRBD2 (6 bases). V lost 3 bases, J lost 4 bases, and 7 bases lay in between. CDR1 and CDR2 (germline): MNHNY, SVGAGI (reference sequence). The CDR3 sequence is 12 residues long. This chain's CDR3 is CASSYLAYEQYF. CDR3 coding DNA: TGTGCCAGCAGTTATCTAGCGTACGAGCAGTACTTC.

V and J are TRBV19 and TRBJ2-7; a weak D match, TRBD1 (6 bases). The germline V gene has CDR1 LNHDA and CDR2 SQIVND (reference sequence). V shed 10 bases and J shed 0 bases, with 16 bases lying between them. The CDR3 runs to 14 residues. The CDR3 coding sequence is TGTGCCACTTCACCTCAGGGGAACTCCTACGAGCAGTACTTC. Translating gives CATSPQGNSYEQYF.

A word on this clone: This sample includes further DNA sequences coding for the same CDR3. J is TRBJ2-7 and V is TRBV5-1; D not certain. The V gene's germline CDR1 is SGHRS and CDR2 YFSETQ. The CDR3 runs to 13 residues. V was trimmed by 0 bases and J by 1 base, leaving 5 bases between them. This CDR3 is CASSLAVSYEQYF. The CDR3 DNA is TGCGCCAGCAGCTTGGCCGTATCCTACGAGCAGTACTTC.

This clone was observed a handful of times. J is TRBJ1-1 and V is TRBV15; weak D call: TRBD1 (6 bases). The V and J ends lost 8 bases and 3 bases respectively, with 16 bases between them. Germline loops: CDR1 LNHNV, CDR2 YYDKDF (reference sequence). This CDR3 comprises 14 residues. The CDR3, as DNA: TGTGCCACCGAGGCCCGGGACACGGACACTGAAGCTTTCTTT. Encoded protein: CATEARDTDTEAFF.

The rearrangement links TRBV5-4 to TRBJ1-1; D is possibly TRBD1 (5 bases). This CDR3 has 13 amino acids. Trimming took 0 bases from V and 12 from J, leaving 15 bases between them. CDR1 is SGHNT, CDR2 YYREEE, per germline (reference sequence). CDR3 in DNA: TGTGCCAGCAGCTTGGAGGGCAGGGAAGGTACTTTCTTT. As protein: CASSLEGREGTFF.

The gene calls are TRBV7-2 and TRBJ2-5; 10 nucleotides line up with TRBD2. Germline CDR1 is SGHTA and CDR2 is FQGNSA. The CDR3 sequence is 17 residues long. V trimming: 0 bases; J trimming: 1 base; junction bases outside the gene matches: 5. The CDR3 nucleotides read TGTGCCAGCAGCTTAGCAAGTCTAGCGGGGGCCCAAGAGACCCAGTACTTC. It translates to CASSLASLAGAQETQYF.

The rearrangement joins TRBV4-2 to TRBJ2-1, with 8 positions matching TRBD2. Germline V CDR1 and CDR2: LGHNA, YNFKEQ. J lost 4 bases, V lost 1 base, and 12 bases had no gene match. This CDR3 has 18 amino acids. As DNA, the CDR3 is TGTGCCAGCAGCCAAGGGGTCTCAAGCGGGGGTCAATACAATGAGCAGTTCTTC. It codes for CASSQGVSSGGQYNEQFF.